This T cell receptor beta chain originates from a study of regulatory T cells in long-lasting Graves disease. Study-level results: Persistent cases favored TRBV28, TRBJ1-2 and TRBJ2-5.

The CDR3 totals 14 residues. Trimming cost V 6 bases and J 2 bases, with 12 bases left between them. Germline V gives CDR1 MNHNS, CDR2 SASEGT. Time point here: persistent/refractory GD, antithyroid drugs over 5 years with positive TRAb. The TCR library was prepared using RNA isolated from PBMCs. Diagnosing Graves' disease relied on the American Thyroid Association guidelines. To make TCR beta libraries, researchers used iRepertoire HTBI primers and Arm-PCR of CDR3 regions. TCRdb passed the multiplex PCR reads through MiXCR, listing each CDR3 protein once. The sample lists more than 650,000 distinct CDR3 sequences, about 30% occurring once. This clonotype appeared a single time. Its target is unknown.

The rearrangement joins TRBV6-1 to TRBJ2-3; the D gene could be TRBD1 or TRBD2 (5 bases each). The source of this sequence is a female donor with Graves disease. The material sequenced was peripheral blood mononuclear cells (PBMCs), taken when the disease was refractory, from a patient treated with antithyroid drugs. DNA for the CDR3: TGTGCCAGCAGCCGGGACGGCTACACAGATACGCAGTATTTT. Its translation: CASSRDGYTDTQYF.